A selection of T cell receptor beta chains follows, all from one sample in a study of T-cell reconstitution after alpha-beta-depleted transplantation in children. TCRdb ran MiXCR on the PCR reads and lists one entry per CDR3 protein. Of a few hundred thousand distinct CDR3 sequences listed, about a tenth are singletons. Sequenced material: PBMCs from the stem cell graft donor, taken from the stem cell graft. The receptors stem from a human donor who donated a stem cell graft to a child with acute lymphoblastic leukemia. Both conserved end residues are part of each CDR3. D genes are given only for firm matches. Some rows mark clone size as missing; the rest say once, few, many or name a class of expanded clone.

abundance	d_gene	v_gene	len	j_gene	CDR3aa	CDR3nt
few	-	TRBV4-2	15	TRBJ1-5	CASSQGTSRDQPQHF	TGTGCCAGCAGCCAGGGGACATCTCGGGATCAGCCCCAGCATTTT
-	TRBD1	TRBV5-1	14	TRBJ2-7	CASSTRDRTLEQYF	TGCGCCAGCAGCACCCGGGACAGGACGCTCGAGCAGTACTTC
few	-	TRBV5-1	13	TRBJ2-5	CASSLSASETQYF	TGCGCCAGCAGCTTGTCCGCGTCGGAGACCCAGTACTTC
few	TRBD1	TRBV4-3	14	TRBJ1-2	CASSQVTGDYGYTF	TGCGCCAGCAGCCAAGTGACAGGGGACTATGGCTACACCTTC
many	-	TRBV7-2	13	TRBJ1-5	CASSIRGNQPQHF	TGTGCCAGCAGCATAAGGGGCAATCAGCCCCAGCATTTT
few	-	TRBV10-3	14	TRBJ1-3	CAISVGSSGNTIYF	TGTGCCATCAGTGTTGGATCCTCTGGAAACACCATATATTTT
few	-	TRBV3-1	17	TRBJ2-5	CATQPGGRDESWETQYF	TGTGCCACCCAACCTGGGGGACGGGATGAGTCGTGGGAGACCCAGTACTTC
-	TRBD1	TRBV12-3/TRBV12-4	17	TRBJ1-3	CASSPGAPGGSGNTIYF	TGTGCCAGCAGTCCAGGGGCCCCAGGGGGCTCTGGAAACACCATATATTTT
many	-	TRBV15	15	TRBJ2-3	CATSRDRPSTDTQYF	TGTGCCACCAGCAGGGACCGCCCTAGCACAGATACGCAGTATTTT
-	-	TRBV20-1	14	TRBJ1-1	CSARVGSPNTEAFF	TGCAGTGCTAGAGTCGGCAGCCCGAACACTGAAGCTTTCTTT
many	-	TRBV24-1	13	TRBJ2-2	CATSDLQAGELFF	TGTGCCACCAGTGATTTGCAGGCCGGGGAGCTGTTTTTT
-	TRBD2	TRBV6-1	15	TRBJ2-7	CASILAGGPGNEQYF	TGTGCCAGCATCCTAGCGGGAGGGCCTGGGAACGAGCAGTACTTC